This T cell receptor beta chain derives from a study of T cells in Graves' hyperthyroidism and ophthalmopathy. This clonotype was seen many times. From RNA transcripts, TCR beta CDR3 regions were amplified. The study used the HTBI primer set for a first-round RT-PCR of the TCR CDR3. TCRdb reprocessed the multiplex PCR reads with MiXCR, giving one entry per CDR3 protein. The sample has a few hundred thousand distinct CDR3 sequences, 18% seen once. The CDR3 is 14 amino acids. Germline V lookup: CDR1 SNHLY, CDR2 FYNNEI. Trimming left V 6 bases short and J 5 bases short, with 16 bases between. This rearrangement joins TRBV2 to TRBJ1-2; D gene uncertain. Sequencing was performed on blood. The receptor was isolated from a man aged 35-49 years with Graves' hyperthyroidism. CDR3 region: CASRPLVAGYGYTF. DNA of the CDR3: TGTGCCAGCAGACCCCTCGTTGCGGGGTATGGCTACACCTTC.